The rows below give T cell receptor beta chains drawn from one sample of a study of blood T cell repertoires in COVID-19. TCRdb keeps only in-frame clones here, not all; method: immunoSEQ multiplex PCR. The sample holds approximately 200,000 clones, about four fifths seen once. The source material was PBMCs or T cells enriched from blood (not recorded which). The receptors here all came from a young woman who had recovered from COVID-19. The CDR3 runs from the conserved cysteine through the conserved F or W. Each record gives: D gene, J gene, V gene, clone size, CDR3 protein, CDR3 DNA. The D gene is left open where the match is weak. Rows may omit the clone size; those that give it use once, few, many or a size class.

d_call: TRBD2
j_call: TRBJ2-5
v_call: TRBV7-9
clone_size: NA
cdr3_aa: CASSLQRGGRGETQYF
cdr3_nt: TGTGCCAGCAGCTTACAGCGGGGGGGCCGTGGAGAGACCCAGTACTTC

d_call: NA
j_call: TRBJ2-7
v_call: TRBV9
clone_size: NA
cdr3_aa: CASNQKGVPYEQYF
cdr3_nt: TGTGCCAGCAACCAAAAGGGGGTTCCCTACGAGCAGTACTTC

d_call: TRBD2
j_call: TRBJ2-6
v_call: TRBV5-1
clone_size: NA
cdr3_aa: CASSLALGGAGANVLTF
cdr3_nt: TGCGCCAGCAGCTTGGCCCTCGGGGGGGCTGGGGCCAACGTCCTGACTTTC

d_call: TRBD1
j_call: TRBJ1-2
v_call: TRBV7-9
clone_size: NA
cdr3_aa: CASSFGDRGNYGYTF
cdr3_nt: TGTGCCAGCAGCTTCGGGGACAGGGGAAACTATGGCTACACCTTC

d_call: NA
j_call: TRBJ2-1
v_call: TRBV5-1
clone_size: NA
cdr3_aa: CASRAPGATSYNEQFF
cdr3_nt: TGCGCCAGCAGGGCCCCAGGGGCTACCTCCTACAATGAGCAGTTCTTC

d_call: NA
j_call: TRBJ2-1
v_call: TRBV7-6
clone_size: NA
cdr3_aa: CASSPPLGGTYNEQFF
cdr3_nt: TGTGCCAGCAGCCCCCCGCTGGGAGGTACCTACAATGAGCAGTTCTTC

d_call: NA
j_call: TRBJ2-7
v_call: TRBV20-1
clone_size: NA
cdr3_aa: CSASPLSGGSYEQYF
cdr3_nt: TGCAGTGCTAGTCCCCTGTCAGGGGGGTCCTACGAGCAGTACTTC

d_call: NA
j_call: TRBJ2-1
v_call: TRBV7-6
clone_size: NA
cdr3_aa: CASSLAHGVTVKSYNEQFF
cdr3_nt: TGTGCCAGCAGCTTAGCGCACGGAGTCACCGTTAAATCCTACAATGAGCAGTTCTTC

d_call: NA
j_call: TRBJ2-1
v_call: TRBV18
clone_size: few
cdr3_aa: CASSPWTASYNEQFF
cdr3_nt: TGTGCCAGCTCACCGTGGACAGCGTCCTACAATGAGCAGTTCTTC

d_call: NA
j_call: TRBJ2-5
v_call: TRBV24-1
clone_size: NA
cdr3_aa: CATSDPRLGQETQYF
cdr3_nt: TGTGCCACCAGTGATCCCCGACTAGGGCAAGAGACCCAGTACTTC

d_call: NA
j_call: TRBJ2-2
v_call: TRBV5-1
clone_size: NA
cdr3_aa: CASSLTVASVDGELFF
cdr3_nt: TGCGCCAGCAGCTTGACCGTCGCCTCGGTCGACGGGGAGCTGTTTTTT

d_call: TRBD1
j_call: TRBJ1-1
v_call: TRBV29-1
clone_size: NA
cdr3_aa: CSVGQGQNTEAFF
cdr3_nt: TGCAGCGTTGGACAGGGACAGAACACTGAAGCTTTCTTT

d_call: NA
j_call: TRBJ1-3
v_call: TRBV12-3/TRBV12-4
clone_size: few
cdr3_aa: CATSSGNTIYF
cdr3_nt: TGTGCCACCTCCTCTGGAAACACCATATATTTT

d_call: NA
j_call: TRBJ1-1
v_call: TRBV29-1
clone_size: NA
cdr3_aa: CSVDRGPEAFF
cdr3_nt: TGCAGCGTTGATCGGGGTCCTGAAGCTTTCTTT

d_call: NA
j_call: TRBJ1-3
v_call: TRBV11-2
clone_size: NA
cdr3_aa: CASSQQGSGNTIYF
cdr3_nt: TGTGCCAGCAGCCAACAGGGTTCGGGAAACACCATATATTTT

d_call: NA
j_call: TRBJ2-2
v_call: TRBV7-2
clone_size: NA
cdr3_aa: CASSLDRSNTGELFF
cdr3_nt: TGTGCCAGCAGCTTAGACCGGTCGAACACCGGGGAGCTGTTTTTT

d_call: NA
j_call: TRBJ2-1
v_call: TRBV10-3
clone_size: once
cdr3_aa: CAVRAGLETNEQFF
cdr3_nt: TGTGCCGTGAGGGCGGGACTGGAAACCAATGAGCAGTTCTTC

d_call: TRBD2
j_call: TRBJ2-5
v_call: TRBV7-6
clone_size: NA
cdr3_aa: CASSVRGGGVETQYF
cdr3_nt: TGTGCCAGCAGCGTCCGGGGGGGCGGTGTCGAGACCCAGTACTTC

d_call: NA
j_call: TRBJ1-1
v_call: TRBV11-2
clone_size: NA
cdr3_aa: CASSLGAGSNTEAFF
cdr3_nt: TGTGCCAGCAGCTTAGGAGCCGGGAGTAACACTGAAGCTTTCTTT

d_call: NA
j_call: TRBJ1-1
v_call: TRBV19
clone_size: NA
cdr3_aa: CASSISGSTEAFF
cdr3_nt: TGTGCCAGTAGTATATCCGGGTCCACTGAAGCTTTCTTT

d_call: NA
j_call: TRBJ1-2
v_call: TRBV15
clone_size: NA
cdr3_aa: CATSREVAGIGYTF
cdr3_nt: TGTGCCACCAGCAGAGAAGTCGCAGGCATTGGCTACACCTTC

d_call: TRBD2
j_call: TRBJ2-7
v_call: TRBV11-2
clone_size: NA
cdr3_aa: CASSSEGLAENF
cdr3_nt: TGTGCCAGCAGCTCAGAGGGTCTAGCGGAGAACTTC

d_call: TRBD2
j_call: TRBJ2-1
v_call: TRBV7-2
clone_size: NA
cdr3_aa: CASSPTMASGRRNEQFF
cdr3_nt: TGTGCCAGCAGTCCAACGATGGCTAGCGGGAGGAGGAATGAGCAGTTCTTC

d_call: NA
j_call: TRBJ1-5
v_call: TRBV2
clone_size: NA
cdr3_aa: CASSRQAWGNQPQHF
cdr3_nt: TGTGCCAGCAGCCGACAGGCATGGGGCAATCAGCCCCAGCATTTT

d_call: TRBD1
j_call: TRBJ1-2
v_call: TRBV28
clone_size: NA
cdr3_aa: CASSARGQGAWNYGYTF
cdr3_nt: TGTGCCAGCAGTGCGCGGGGACAGGGGGCGTGGAACTATGGCTACACCTTC

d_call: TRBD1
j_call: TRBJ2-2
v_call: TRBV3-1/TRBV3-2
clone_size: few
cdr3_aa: CASSQQGAGELFF
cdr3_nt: TGTGCCAGCAGCCAACAGGGGGCCGGGGAGCTGTTTTTT

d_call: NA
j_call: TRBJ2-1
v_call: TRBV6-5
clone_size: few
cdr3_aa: CASSPQGGEQFF
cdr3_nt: TGTGCCAGCAGTCCCCAGGGCGGAGAGCAGTTCTTC

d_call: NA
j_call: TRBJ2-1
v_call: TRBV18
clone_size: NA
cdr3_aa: CASSQTGTRGYNEQFF
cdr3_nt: TGTGCCAGCTCACAAACCGGGACAAGGGGTTACAATGAGCAGTTCTTC

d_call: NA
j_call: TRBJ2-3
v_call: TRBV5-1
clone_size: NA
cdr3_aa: CASSLRGISTDTQYF
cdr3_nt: TGCGCCAGCAGCCTACGGGGGATTAGCACAGATACGCAGTATTTT

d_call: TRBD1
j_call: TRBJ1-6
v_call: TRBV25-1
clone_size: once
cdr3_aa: CASSEPTGVNSPLHF
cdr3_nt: TGTGCCAGCAGTGAACCCACAGGGGTTAATTCACCCCTCCACTTT

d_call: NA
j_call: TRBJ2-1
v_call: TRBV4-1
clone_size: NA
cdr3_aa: CASSQTSQSGAYNEQFF
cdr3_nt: TGCGCCAGCAGCCAGACCTCACAGAGCGGCGCCTACAATGAGCAGTTCTTC

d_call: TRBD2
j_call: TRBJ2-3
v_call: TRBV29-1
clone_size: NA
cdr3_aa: CSVRAVAGVSLTDTQYF
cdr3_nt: TGCAGCGTTAGGGCCGTAGCGGGAGTAAGTTTAACAGATACGCAGTATTTT

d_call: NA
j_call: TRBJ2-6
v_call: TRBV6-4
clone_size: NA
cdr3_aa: CASSPSSSYSGANVLTF
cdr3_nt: TGTGCCAGCAGCCCCTCTAGCTCTTACTCTGGGGCCAACGTCCTGACTTTC

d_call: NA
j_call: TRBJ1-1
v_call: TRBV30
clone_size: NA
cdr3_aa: CAWSPNGRSGTEAFF
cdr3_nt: TGTGCCTGGAGTCCCAACGGAAGATCAGGCACTGAAGCTTTCTTT

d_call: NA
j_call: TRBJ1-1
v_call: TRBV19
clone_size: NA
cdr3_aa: CASSILSVGGDTEAFF
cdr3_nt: TGTGCCAGTAGTATACTCTCGGTGGGGGGGGACACTGAAGCTTTCTTT

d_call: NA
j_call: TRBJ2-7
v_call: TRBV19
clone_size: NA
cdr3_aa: CASSIPFSGHPYEQYF
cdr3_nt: TGTGCCAGTAGTATCCCCTTCTCGGGACACCCCTACGAGCAGTACTTC

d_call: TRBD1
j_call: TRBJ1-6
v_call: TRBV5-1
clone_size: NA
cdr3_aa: CASRGTQGANSPLHF
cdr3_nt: TGCGCCAGCAGAGGGACTCAGGGGGCGAATTCACCCCTCCACTTT

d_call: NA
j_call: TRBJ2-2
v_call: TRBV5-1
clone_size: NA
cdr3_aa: CASSLARERRGELFF
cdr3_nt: TGCGCCAGCAGCTTGGCGAGGGAGAGGCGCGGGGAGCTGTTTTTT

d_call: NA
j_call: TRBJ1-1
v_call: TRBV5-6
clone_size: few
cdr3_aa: CASSPTETHTEAFF
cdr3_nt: TGTGCCAGCAGCCCGACAGAGACCCACACTGAAGCTTTCTTT

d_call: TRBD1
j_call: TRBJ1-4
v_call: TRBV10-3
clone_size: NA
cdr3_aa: CAISEGGPGTNEKLFF
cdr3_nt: TGTGCCATCAGTGAAGGGGGCCCAGGGACTAATGAAAAACTGTTTTTT

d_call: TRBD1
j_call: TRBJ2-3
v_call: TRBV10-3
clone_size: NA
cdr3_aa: CATHRTGTDTDTQYF
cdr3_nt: TGTGCCACACATCGGACAGGAACCGACACAGATACGCAGTATTTT

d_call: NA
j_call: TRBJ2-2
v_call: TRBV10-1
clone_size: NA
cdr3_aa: CASSAGDLGTGELFF
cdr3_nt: TGCGCCAGCAGCGCAGGGGATCTGGGAACCGGGGAGCTGTTTTTT

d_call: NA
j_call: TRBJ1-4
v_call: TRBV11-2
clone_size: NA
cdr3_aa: CASSLGARTAGTNEKLFF
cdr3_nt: TGTGCCAGCAGCTTAGGTGCCCGGACCGCAGGGACTAATGAAAAACTGTTTTTT

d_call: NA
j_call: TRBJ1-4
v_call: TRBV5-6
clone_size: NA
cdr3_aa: CASSDPGATNEKLFF
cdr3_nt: TGTGCCAGCAGCGACCCGGGAGCAACTAATGAAAAACTGTTTTTT

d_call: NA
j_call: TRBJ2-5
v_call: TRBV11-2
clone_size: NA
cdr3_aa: CASSLDPGRVQTQYF
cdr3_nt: TGTGCCAGCAGCTTAGATCCAGGCAGGGTGCAGACCCAGTACTTC

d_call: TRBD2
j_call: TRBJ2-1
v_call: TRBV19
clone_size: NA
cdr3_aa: CASSPTAGGPRNEQFF
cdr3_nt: TGTGCCAGTAGCCCCACGGCGGGAGGGCCGAGGAATGAGCAGTTCTTC